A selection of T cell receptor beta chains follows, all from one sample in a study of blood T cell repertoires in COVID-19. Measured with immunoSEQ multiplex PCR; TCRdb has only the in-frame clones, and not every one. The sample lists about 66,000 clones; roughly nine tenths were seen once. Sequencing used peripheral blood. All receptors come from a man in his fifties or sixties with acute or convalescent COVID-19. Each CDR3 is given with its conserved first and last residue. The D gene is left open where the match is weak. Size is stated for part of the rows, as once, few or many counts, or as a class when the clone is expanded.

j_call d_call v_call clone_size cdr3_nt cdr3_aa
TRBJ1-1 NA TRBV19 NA TGTGCCAGTACTGGGGGGGACGCTTTCTTT CASTGGDAFF
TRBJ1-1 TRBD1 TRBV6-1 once TGTGCCAGCAGTGAATATTTAGGGGGCGCTGAAGCTTTCTTT CASSEYLGGAEAFF
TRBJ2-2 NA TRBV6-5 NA TGTGCCAGCAGGCGGACAGTGGATACCGGGGAGCTGTTTTTT CASRRTVDTGELFF
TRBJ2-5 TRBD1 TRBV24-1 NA TGTGCCACCAGTGAATCTGGGACAGGGAAAGAAGAGACCCAGTACTTC CATSESGTGKEETQYF
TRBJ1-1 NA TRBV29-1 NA TGCAGCGTTCGAGCGCGTAAGCTAAACAGGTCCATCCCTGAAGCTTTCTTT CSVRARKLNRSIPEAFF
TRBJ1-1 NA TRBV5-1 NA TGCGCCAGCAGCTTGGTTTACAGGGCCCCTGAAGCTTTCTTT CASSLVYRAPEAFF
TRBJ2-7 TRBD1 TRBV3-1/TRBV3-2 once TGTGCCAGCAGCCCCCGGGACAGGGAAAACGAGCAGTACTTC CASSPRDRENEQYF
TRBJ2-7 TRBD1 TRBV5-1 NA TGCGCCAGCAGCTTGGCCAGGGGACAGGGGACCTACGAGCAGTACTTC CASSLARGQGTYEQYF
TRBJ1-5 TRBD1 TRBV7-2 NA TGTGCCAGCAGCCGTAGACAGGGGGATCAGCCCCAGCATTTT CASSRRQGDQPQHF
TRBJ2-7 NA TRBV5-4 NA TGTGCCAGCAGCTCGCGTGAAGGGGGACGCTACGAGCAGTACTTC CASSSREGGRYEQYF
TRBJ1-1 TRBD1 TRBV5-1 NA TGCGCCAGCAGCTTAAGGGGGCCGAACACTGAAGCTTTCTTT CASSLRGPNTEAFF
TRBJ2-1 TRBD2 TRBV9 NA TGTGCCAGCAGCGGTACCGGGACTATGGTTCTCGGTGAGCAGTTCTTC CASSGTGTMVLGEQFF
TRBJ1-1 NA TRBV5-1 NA TGCGCCAGCAGCTTAATTGGGGGCGTGAACACTGAAGCTTTCTTT CASSLIGGVNTEAFF
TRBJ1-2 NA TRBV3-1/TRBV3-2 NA TGTGCCAGCAGCCAAGTGGGCAGGAGCTACACCTTC CASSQVGRSYTF
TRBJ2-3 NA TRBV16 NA TGTGCCAGCAGCCAGACCGGGAACACAGATACGCAGTATTTT CASSQTGNTDTQYF
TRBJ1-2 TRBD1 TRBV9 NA TGTGCCAGCAGCCTTCGGGACAGGGCCATTAGTCATGGCTACACCTTC CASSLRDRAISHGYTF
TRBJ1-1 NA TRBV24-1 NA TGTGCCACCATGGGGGCAGGGAACACTGAAGCTTTCTTT CATMGAGNTEAFF
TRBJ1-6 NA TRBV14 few TGTGCCAGCAGCCATCCGGGTTCACCCCTCCACTTT CASSHPGSPLHF
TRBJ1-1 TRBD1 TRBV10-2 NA TGCGCCAGCAGTGATTGGGACAGGGGGCCATATGCTTTCTTT CASSDWDRGPYAFF
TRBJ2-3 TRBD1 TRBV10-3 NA TGTGCCATCGCACAGGGGGTGGGCACAGATACGCAGTATTTT CAIAQGVGTDTQYF
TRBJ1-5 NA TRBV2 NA TGTGCCAGCAGTGAACAAGGAGGTGGTCAGCCCCAGCATTTT CASSEQGGGQPQHF
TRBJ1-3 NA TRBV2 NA TGTGCCAGCAGCAGGGACACCAACTCTGGAAACACCATATATTTT CASSRDTNSGNTIYF
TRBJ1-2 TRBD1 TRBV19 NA TGTGCCAGTAGTCCTCCGACAGGGGGCTATGGCTACACCTTC CASSPPTGGYGYTF
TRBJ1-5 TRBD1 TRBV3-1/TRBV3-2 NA TGTGCCAGCAGCCGGGGACAGGGGGCTGAACAGCCCCAGCATTTT CASSRGQGAEQPQHF
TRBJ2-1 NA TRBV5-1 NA TGCGCCAGCAGCTTTCAGGGGATTGGTAATGAGCAGTTCTTC CASSFQGIGNEQFF
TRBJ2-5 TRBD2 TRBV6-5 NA TGTGCCAGCAGGGTGGCGGGGGGGACCCAGTACTTC CASRVAGGTQYF
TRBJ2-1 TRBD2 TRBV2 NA TGTGCCAGCAGTGGGCTAGCGGGGGCGGAGCAGTTCTTC CASSGLAGAEQFF
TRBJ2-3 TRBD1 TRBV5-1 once TGCGCCAGCAGCTCCCAGCCCGGACAGGGCGCAGATACGCAGTATTTT CASSSQPGQGADTQYF
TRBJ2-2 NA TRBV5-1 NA TGCGCCAGCAGCTTGGAAGGGGCTCCCGGGGAGCTGTTTTTT CASSLEGAPGELFF
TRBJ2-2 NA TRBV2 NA TGTGCCAGCAACCAGGCGTACACCGGGGAGCTGTTTTTT CASNQAYTGELFF
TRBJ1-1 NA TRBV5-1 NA TGCGCCAGCAGCAGCCTTGGGAACACTGAAGCTTTCTTT CASSSLGNTEAFF
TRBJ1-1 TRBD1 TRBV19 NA TGTGCCAGTAGTACACGGTGGGGACAGAAGAACACTGAAGCTTTCTTT CASSTRWGQKNTEAFF
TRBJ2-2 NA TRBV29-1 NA TGCAGCGTTGAAAAGGGGCTGAACACCGGGGAGCTGTTTTTT CSVEKGLNTGELFF
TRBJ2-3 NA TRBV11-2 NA TGTGCCAGCAGCTTCTCCCAGGGTCCGGCGACAGATACGCAGTATTTT CASSFSQGPATDTQYF
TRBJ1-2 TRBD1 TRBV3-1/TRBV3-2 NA TGTGCCAGCAGCTCTCAGGGGGCTGAATATGGCTACACCTTC CASSSQGAEYGYTF
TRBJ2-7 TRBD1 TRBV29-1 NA TGCAGCGTCGCGTCGGACAGGGGACCTTACGAGCAGTACTTC CSVASDRGPYEQYF
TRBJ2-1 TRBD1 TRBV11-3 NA TGTGCCAGCAGCTTAGGCCGGGACAGGGTCGAAGGAAATGAGCAGTTCTTC CASSLGRDRVEGNEQFF
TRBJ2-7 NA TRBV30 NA TGTGCCTGTAGGACGGGGAAATACTACGAGCAGTACTTC CACRTGKYYEQYF